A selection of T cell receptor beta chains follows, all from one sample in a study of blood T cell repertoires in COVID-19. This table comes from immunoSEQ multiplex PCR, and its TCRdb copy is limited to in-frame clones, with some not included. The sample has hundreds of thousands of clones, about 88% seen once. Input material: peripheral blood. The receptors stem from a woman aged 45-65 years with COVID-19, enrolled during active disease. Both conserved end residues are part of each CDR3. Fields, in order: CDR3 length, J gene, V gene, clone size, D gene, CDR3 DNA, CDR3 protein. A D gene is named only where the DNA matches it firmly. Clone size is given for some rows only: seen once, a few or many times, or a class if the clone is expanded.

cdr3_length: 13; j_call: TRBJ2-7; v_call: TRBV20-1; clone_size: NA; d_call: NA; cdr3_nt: TGCAGTGCTAGTAAGGGGCGCGCAAACGAGCAGTACTTC; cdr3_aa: CSASKGRANEQYF
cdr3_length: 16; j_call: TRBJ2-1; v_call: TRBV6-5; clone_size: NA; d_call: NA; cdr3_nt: TGTGCCAGCAGTTCACGCGGGGGCCTATCCTACAATGAGCAGTTCTTC; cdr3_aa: CASSSRGGLSYNEQFF
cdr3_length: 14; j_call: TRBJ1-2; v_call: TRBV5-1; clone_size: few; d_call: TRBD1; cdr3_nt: TGCGCCAGCAGCTCCACAGGGGGCGACTATGGCTACACCTTC; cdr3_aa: CASSSTGGDYGYTF
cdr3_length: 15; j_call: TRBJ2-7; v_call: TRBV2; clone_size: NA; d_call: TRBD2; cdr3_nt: TGTGCCAGCAAACCCTCTAGCGGGGGGAGGGACGAGCAGTACTTC; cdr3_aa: CASKPSSGGRDEQYF
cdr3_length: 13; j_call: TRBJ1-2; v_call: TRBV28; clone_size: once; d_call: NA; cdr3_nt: TGTGCCAGCAGAAAAGATTTGGTCGAGGGCTACACCTTC; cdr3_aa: CASRKDLVEGYTF
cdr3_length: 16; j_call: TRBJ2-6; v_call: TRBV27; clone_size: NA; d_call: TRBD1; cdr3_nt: TGTGCCAGCAGTTTAGGCCAGGGGGCTGGGGCCAACGTCCTGACTTTC; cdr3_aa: CASSLGQGAGANVLTF
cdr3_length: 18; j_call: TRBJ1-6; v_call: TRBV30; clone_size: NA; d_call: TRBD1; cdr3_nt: TGTGCCTGGAGTGCGAGACAGGGGGCTTGGGGGCATAATTCACCCCTCCACTTT; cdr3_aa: CAWSARQGAWGHNSPLHF
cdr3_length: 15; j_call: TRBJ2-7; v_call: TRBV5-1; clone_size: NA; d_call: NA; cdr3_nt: TGCGCCAGCGGACCCCAGGGTTCAAGAACAAACGAGCAGTACTTC; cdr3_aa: CASGPQGSRTNEQYF
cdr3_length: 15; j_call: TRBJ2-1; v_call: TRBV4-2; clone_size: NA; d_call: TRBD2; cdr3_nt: TGTGCCAGCAGCCAAACTAGCGGGGGCGACAATGAGCAGTTCTTC; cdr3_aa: CASSQTSGGDNEQFF
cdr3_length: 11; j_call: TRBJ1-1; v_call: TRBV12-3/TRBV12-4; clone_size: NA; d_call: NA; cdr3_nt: TGTGCCAGCAGTTCCTACACTGAAGCTTTCTTT; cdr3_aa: CASSSYTEAFF
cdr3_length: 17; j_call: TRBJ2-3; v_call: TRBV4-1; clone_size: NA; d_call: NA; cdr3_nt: TGCGCCAGCAGCCAAGTGGGAGGGGGGCCTCAGACAGATACGCAGTATTTT; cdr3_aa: CASSQVGGGPQTDTQYF
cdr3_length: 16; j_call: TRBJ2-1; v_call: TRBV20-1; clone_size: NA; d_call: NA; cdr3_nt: TGCAGTGCTAGTTATTCCGGAACTAACAGGGCAGGGGAGCAGTTCTTC; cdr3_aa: CSASYSGTNRAGEQFF
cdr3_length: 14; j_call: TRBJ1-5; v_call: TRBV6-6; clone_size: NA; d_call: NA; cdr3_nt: TGTGCCAGCAGTTACAGTAGCAGGGTCCAGCCCCAGCATTTT; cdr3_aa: CASSYSSRVQPQHF
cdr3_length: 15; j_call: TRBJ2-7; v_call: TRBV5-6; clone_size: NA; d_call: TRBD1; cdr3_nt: TGTGCCAGCAGCGATAAACAGGGGGCCCCCTACGAGCAGTACTTC; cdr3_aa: CASSDKQGAPYEQYF
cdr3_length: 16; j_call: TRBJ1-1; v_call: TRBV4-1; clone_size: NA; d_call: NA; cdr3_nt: TGCGCCAGCAGCACCCGGGAGGGGGGATTCAACACTGAAGCTTTCTTT; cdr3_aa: CASSTREGGFNTEAFF
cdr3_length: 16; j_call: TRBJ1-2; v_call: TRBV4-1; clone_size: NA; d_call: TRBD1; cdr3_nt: TGCGCCAGCAGCCCCCGCTCGTGGGGTCAGGGGGATGGCTACACCTTC; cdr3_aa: CASSPRSWGQGDGYTF
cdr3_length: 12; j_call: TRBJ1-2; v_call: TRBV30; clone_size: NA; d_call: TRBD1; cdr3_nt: TGTGCCTGGGGACAGGGCGGCTATGGCTACACCTTC; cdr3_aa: CAWGQGGYGYTF
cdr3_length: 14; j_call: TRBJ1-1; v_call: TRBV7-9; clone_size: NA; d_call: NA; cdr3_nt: TGTGCCAGCAGCCCACAACAGGGGAACACTGAAGCTTTCTTT; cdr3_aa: CASSPQQGNTEAFF
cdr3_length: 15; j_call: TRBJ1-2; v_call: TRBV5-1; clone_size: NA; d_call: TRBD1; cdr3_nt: TGCGCCAGCAGTCGTCGGACAGGGGGGAACTATGGCTACACCTTC; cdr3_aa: CASSRRTGGNYGYTF
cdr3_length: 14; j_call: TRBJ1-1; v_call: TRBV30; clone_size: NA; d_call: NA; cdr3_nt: TGTGCCTGGAGAAGGCCCAGGTCGAACACTGAAGCTTTCTTT; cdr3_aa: CAWRRPRSNTEAFF
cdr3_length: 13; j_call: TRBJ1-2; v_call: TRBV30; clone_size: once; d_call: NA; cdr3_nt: TGTGCCTGGAGTGTGGGACACCTGGGAGGCTACACCTTC; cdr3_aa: CAWSVGHLGGYTF
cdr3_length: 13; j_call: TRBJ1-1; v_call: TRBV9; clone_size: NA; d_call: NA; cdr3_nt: TGTGCCAGCAGCGCAGATCCAGATCCTGAAGCTTTCTTT; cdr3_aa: CASSADPDPEAFF
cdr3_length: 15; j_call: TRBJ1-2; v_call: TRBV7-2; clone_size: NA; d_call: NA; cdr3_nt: TGTGCCAGCAGCTTAGTGGGGAGGGGTAACTATGGCTACACCTTC; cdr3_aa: CASSLVGRGNYGYTF
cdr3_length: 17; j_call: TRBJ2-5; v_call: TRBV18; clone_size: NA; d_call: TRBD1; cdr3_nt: TGTGCCAGCTCACCACCGTATCCGGGACAGGGGCAAGAGACCCAGTACTTC; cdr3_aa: CASSPPYPGQGQETQYF
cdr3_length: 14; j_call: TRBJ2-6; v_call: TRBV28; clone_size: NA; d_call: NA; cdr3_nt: TGTGCCAGCAGTTTTCGTACTGGGGCCAACGTCCTGACTTTC; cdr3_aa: CASSFRTGANVLTF
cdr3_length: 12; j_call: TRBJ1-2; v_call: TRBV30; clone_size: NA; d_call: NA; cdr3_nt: TGTGCCTGGATGAGGGGAGGGTCTGGCTACACCTTC; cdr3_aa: CAWMRGGSGYTF
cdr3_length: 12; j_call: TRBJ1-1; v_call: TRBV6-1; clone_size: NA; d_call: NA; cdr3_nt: TGTGCCAGCAGTGACAGGAACACTGAAGCTTTCTTT; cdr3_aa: CASSDRNTEAFF
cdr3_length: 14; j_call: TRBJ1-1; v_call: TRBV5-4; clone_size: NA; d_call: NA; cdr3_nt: TGTGCCAGCAGCTTGGACCAGGGGAACACTGAAGCTTTCTTT; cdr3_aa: CASSLDQGNTEAFF
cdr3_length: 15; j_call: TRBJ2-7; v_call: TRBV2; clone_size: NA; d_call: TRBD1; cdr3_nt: TGTGCCAGCAGTGGAAATACAGGGGAAGGCTACGAGCAGTACTTC; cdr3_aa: CASSGNTGEGYEQYF
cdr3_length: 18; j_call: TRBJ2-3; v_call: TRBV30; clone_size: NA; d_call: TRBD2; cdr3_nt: TGTGCCTGGAGTGTACCGGATAGCGGGGGGGCGGGGCCAGATACGCAGTATTTT; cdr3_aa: CAWSVPDSGGAGPDTQYF
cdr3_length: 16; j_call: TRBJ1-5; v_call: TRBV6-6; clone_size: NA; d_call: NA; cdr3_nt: TGTGCCAGCAGTCCGTCCGCGAGGGCTAGCAATCAGCCCCAGCATTTT; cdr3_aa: CASSPSARASNQPQHF
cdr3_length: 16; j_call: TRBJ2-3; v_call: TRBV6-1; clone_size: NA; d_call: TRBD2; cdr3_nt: TGTGCCAGCAGTGTAGCGGGGGGACTACTAACAGATACGCAGTATTTT; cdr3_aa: CASSVAGGLLTDTQYF
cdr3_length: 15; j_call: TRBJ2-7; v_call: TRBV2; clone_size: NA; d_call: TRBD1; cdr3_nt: TGTGCCAGCATGGACAGGGGGGGGTTACGCGACGAGCAGTACTTC; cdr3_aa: CASMDRGGLRDEQYF
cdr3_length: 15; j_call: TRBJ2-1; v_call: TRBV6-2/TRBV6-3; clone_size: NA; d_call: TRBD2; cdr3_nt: TGTGCCAGCAGTTACTTTAGCGGGGGGTCAGATGAGCAGTTCTTC; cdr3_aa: CASSYFSGGSDEQFF
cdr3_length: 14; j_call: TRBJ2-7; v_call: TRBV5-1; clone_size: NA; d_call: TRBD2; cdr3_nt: TGCGCCAGCAGCCCCCCGGGGGGGGCCTACGAGCAGTACTTC; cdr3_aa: CASSPPGGAYEQYF
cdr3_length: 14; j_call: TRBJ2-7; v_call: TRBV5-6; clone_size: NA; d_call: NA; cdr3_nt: TGTGCCAGCAGCTTCGGCAGGGGACCCTACGAGCAGTACTTC; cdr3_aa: CASSFGRGPYEQYF
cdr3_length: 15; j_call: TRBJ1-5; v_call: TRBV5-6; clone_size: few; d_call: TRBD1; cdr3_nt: TGTGCCAGCAGCCTACAGGGGTTCAGCAATCAGCCCCAGCATTTT; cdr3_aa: CASSLQGFSNQPQHF
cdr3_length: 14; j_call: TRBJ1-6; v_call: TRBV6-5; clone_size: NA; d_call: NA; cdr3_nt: TGTGCCAGCAGTTACGGGCAGGTCAATTCACCCCTCCACTTT; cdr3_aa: CASSYGQVNSPLHF
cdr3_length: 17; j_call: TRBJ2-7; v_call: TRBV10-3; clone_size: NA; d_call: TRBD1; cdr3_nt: TGTGCCATCAGTAAGACACCCCCCGGGACAGGGGGCTACGAGCAGTACTTC; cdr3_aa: CAISKTPPGTGGYEQYF
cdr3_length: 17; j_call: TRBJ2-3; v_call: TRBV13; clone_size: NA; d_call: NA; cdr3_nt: TGTGCCAGCAGCTCGAGGAACGGCCCTACCTCCACAGATACGCAGTATTTT; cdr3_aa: CASSSRNGPTSTDTQYF
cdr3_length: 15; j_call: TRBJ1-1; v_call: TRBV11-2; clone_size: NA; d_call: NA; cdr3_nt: TGTGCCAGCAGCTTAGCCCCGACAGTTAACACTGAAGCTTTCTTT; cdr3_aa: CASSLAPTVNTEAFF
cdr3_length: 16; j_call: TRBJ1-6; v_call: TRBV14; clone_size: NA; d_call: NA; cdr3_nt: TGTGCCAGCAGCCAAGATGCGGCGGCGTATAATTCACCCCTCCACTTT; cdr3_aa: CASSQDAAAYNSPLHF
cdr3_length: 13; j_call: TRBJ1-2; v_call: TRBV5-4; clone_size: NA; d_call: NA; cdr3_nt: TGTGCCAGCAGCTTTCTCGGGGACTATGGCTACACCTTC; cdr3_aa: CASSFLGDYGYTF